This TCR beta chain originates from a study of human T cells and chemical hapten exposure. Sample time point: patch test 1, 2 weeks after DPC sensitization. The treatment was: therapeutic diphenylcyclopropenone sensitization with weekly scalp DPC. In germline, CDR1 is SEHNR, CDR2 FQNEAQ (reference sequence). This CDR3 contains 12 residues. V gave up 5 bases and J gave up 4 bases, with 9 bases separating them. How the authors handled the data: Across samples, TCR counts had a median of roughly 91,000 and ranged from about 23,224 to 700,000. TCRdb re-derived calls from the RACE reads in MiXCR, one entry per CDR3 protein. The V and J calls, along with clone size, are taken from TCRdb and not from the paper's own processing. The sample consists of fewer than 500,000 distinct CDR3 sequences, roughly 4.8% of them appearing once. Ten or more counts support this clonotype.

The source of this sequence is a woman aged 50 to 60 with alopecia areata. Some clones in this sample may be carry-over from other donors' samples. The chain links TRBV7-9 to TRBJ2-7; D unresolved. The starting material was whole blood, obtained in connection with sensitization to the hapten diphenylcyclopropenone (DPC). CDR3 residues: CASSRSGYEQYF. The CDR3 nucleotides are TGTGCCAGCAGCCGATCCGGGTACGAGCAGTACTTC.